This T cell receptor (beta chain) is from a study of T cell responses to AZD1222 COVID-19 vaccine. Comments on this clone: The antigen is not known.

In germline, CDR1 is MNHEY, CDR2 SMNVEV (reference sequence). The CDR3 is 16 amino acids. V lost 1 base and J lost 0, with 10 bases in between. Overall study findings and caveats: Baseline serostatus was positive in only a handful of AZD1222 recipients. Donors skewed white British and female; clonal diversity was possibly underestimated. Increases in Spike-specific TCR breadth and depth were seen after two AZD1222 doses. Distributed over spike, vaccine-associated CD4 TCRs predominated at 160-218 and 743-854.

Profiled with immunoSEQ multiplex PCR; TCRdb holds only in-frame clones, not every one. This sample has some 150,000 clones, with 65% to 90% found just once. The origin of this receptor is an adult who received the MenACWY meningococcal vaccine as a control. The sample in question was peripheral blood, obtained 28 days after the second dose of the MenACWY control vaccine. This sequence joins TRBV27 and TRBJ2-1, with D unclear. The CDR3 coding sequence is TGTGCCAGCAGTTTATACGGCAGGAGCTCCTACAATGAGCAGTTCTTC. Translation gives CASSLYGRSSYNEQFF.